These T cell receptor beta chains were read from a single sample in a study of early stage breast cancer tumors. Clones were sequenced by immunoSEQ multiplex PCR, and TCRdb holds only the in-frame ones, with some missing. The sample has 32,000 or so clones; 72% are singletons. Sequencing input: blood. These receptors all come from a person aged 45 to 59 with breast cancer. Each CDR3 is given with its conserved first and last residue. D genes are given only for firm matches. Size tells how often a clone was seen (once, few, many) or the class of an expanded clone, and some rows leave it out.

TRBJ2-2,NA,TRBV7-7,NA,CASSFRANTGELFF,TGTGCTAGCAGCTTTAGGGCTAACACCGGGGAGCTGTTTTTT
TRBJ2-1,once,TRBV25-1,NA,CASSGAEQFF,TGTGCCAGCAGTGGGGCTGAGCAGTTCTTC
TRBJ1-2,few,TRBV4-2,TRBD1,CASSPGLGQVNGYTF,TGTGCCAGCAGCCCAGGCCTGGGACAGGTAAATGGCTACACCTTC
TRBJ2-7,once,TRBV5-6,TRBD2,CASSLDGRAREQYF,TGTGCCAGCAGCTTGGACGGGAGGGCCAGGGAGCAGTACTTC
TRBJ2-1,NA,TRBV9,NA,CASSVGGMNNEQFF,TGTGCCAGCAGCGTCGGCGGAATGAACAATGAGCAGTTCTTC
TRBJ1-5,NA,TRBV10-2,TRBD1,CASQGDGFNQPQHF,TGCGCCAGCCAGGGGGACGGTTTCAATCAGCCCCAGCATTTT
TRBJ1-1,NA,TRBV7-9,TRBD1,CASSMTGGTEAFF,TGTGCCAGCAGCATGACAGGGGGCACTGAAGCTTTCTTT
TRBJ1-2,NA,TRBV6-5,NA,CASSGGTSYGYTF,TGTGCCAGCAGTGGAGGGACAAGCTATGGCTACACCTTC
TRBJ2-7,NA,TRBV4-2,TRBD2,CASSQEGGLAGETYEQYF,TGTGCCAGCAGCCAAGAGGGTGGACTAGCGGGAGAGACCTACGAGCAGTACTTC
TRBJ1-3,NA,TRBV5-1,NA,CASSLVPGSSGNTIYF,TGCGCCAGCAGCTTGGTTCCAGGGAGCTCTGGAAACACCATATATTTT
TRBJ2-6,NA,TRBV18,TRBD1,CASSPIQQGDLNVLTF,TGTGCCAGCTCACCAATCCAGCAGGGGGACCTCAACGTCCTGACTTTC
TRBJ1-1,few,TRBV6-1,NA,CASSWGQNTEAFF,TGTGCCAGCAGTTGGGGACAGAACACTGAAGCTTTCTTT
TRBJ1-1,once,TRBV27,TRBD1,CASSEGQGNTEAFF,TGTGCCAGCAGTGAGGGACAGGGTAATACTGAAGCTTTCTTT
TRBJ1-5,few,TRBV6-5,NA,CASSYSMQGNQPQHF,TGTGCCAGCAGTTACTCGATGCAGGGCAATCAGCCCCAGCATTTT
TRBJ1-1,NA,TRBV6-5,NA,CASRYLQGNTEAFF,TGTGCCAGCAGATACCTACAGGGGAACACTGAAGCTTTCTTT
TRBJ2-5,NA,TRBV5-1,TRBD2,CASSFGTSDQETQYF,TGCGCCAGCAGCTTCGGTACTAGCGATCAAGAGACCCAGTACTTC
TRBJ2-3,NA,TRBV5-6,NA,CASSLVSTLPQNTQYF,TGTGCCAGCAGCTTGGTCAGCACTCTTCCACAAAATACGCAGTATTTT
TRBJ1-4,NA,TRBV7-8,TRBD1,CASSPKYLGQGNEKLFF,TGTGCCAGCAGCCCGAAGTATCTGGGACAGGGGAATGAAAAACTGTTTTTT
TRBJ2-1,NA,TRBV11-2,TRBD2,CASSLVLAGFNEQFF,TGTGCCAGCAGCTTAGTACTAGCGGGATTCAATGAGCAGTTCTTC
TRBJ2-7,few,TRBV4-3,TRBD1,CASSQRLSLDRAYEQYF,TGCGCCAGCAGCCAGCGTTTATCTTTGGACAGGGCCTACGAGCAGTACTTC
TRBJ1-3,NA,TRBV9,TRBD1,CASSEPRGLGGNTIYF,TGTGCCAGCAGCGAGCCCAGGGGGCTGGGTGGAAACACCATATATTTT
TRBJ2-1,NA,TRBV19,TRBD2,CATTFTGGGNNEQFF,TGTGCCACCACGTTTACGGGAGGAGGGAACAATGAGCAGTTCTTC